This TCR beta chain was sequenced in a study of blood T cell repertoires in COVID-19. Study-level information: The United States, Italy and Spain were the sources of the acute and convalescent COVID-19 samples.

Those who participated ranged in age from roughly 18 to 89 years and resided in roughly 26 US areas. Trimming left V 4 bases short and J 4 bases short, with 11 bases between. Germline CDR1 is SGHDT and CDR2 is YYEEEE. This CDR3 region has 14 residues. The table came from immunoSEQ multiplex PCR; TCRdb's copy has only in-frame clones and leaves some out. The sample gives fewer than 300,000 clones, around 90% of which show up once; 1.1% is in the top ten. The chain combines TRBV5-6 with TRBJ2-2, with a possible D match to TRBD1 (6 bases). The sequence derives from a woman aged 30 to 39 who had recovered from COVID-19. The specimen was PBMCs or T cells enriched from blood (not recorded which). The CDR3 DNA follows: TGTGCCAGCAGCCAAGGACAGACCACCGGGGAGCTGTTTTTT. It codes for CASSQGQTTGELFF.